These 21 T cell receptor beta chains share one sample of origin, sequenced in a study of shared clonotypes between healthy human individuals. The data were produced by immunoSEQ multiplex PCR, yet TCRdb's version contains in-frame clones alone and is incomplete. The sample contains about 320,000 clones, about nine tenths of which appear only once. What was sequenced was memory CD8+ T cells sorted from blood. Subset denoted: CD45RO+ cells pooled with CCR7-negative TemRA cells. The receptors were sampled from a young man in good health.

This clone turned up a few times. This sequence joins TRBV28 and TRBJ2-1; either TRBD1 or TRBD2 may supply D (6 bases each). CDR3 length equals 14 residues. V was clipped by 7 bases and J by 3 bases, with 13 bases between them. From germline, CDR1 is MDHEN and CDR2 SYDVKM. The DNA for the CDR3 is TGTGCCAGCACGCGAGGGGGGATCTACAATGAGCAGTTCTTC. Protein sequence: CASTRGGIYNEQFF.

The chain couples TRBV5-1 to TRBJ1-6, with D possibly matching TRBD1 (5 bases). The CDR3 length is 15 residues. In germline, CDR1 is SGHRS, CDR2 YFSETQ. Trimming shortened V by 0 bases and J by 4 bases, and 8 bases separated the two germline ends. DNA of the CDR3: TGCGCCAGCAGCTTGGCGGGGGGGTATAATTCACCCCTCCACTTT. This translates into CASSLAGGYNSPLHF.

This sequence joins TRBV7-9 and TRBJ1-1; D is undetermined. Trimming pared 5 bases from V and 3 bases from J, leaving 10 bases between. The CDR3 extends over 13 amino acids. Germline-derived CDR1 and CDR2 are SEHNR and FQNEAQ (reference sequence). This CDR3 is CASSPDGDTEAFF. CDR3 sequence (DNA): TGTGCCAGCAGCCCCGACGGAGACACTGAAGCTTTCTTT.

The chain employs TRBV2 and TRBJ2-7; 9 nucleotides line up with TRBD2. V lost 6 bases and J lost 3; bases outside the gene matches: 9. Germline V CDR1 and CDR2: SNHLY, FYNNEI. CDR3 length: 15 amino acids. This CDR3 is CASSAPPSGVYEQYF. For the CDR3, the DNA is TGTGCCAGCAGCGCCCCCCCTAGCGGGGTCTACGAGCAGTACTTC.

This clone was found once. The V gene is TRBV25-1, the J gene TRBJ1-2; a possible D gene is TRBD1 (6 bases). From germline, CDR1 is MGHDK and CDR2 SYGVNS. Trimming shortened V by 2 bases and J by 4 bases, and 11 bases separated the two germline ends. This CDR3 contains 14 residues. The CDR3 DNA is TGTGCCAGCAGTGAAAGGGGGGGAGTCTATGGCTACACCTTC. Translating gives CASSERGGVYGYTF.

The chain has TRBV7-9 and TRBJ2-2; possible D gene TRBD1, 6 bases. Trimming pared 2 bases from V and 5 bases from J, leaving 6 bases between. The CDR3 length is 13 residues. In germline, CDR1 is SEHNR, CDR2 FQNEAQ (reference sequence). The DNA for the CDR3 is TGTGCCAGCAGCTTAAGGGGGACCGGGGAGCTGTTTTTT. Encoded protein: CASSLRGTGELFF.

The chain links TRBV19 to TRBJ1-1; D is perhaps TRBD1 (5 bases). CDR1 LNHDA and CDR2 SQIVND come from the germline V gene (reference sequence). Trimming removed 5 bases from V and 1 base from J, with 11 bases in between. The CDR3 length is 14 residues. CDR3 protein: CASSPGPGNTEAFF. The CDR3 DNA follows: TGTGCCAGTAGTCCAGGGCCGGGGAACACTGAAGCTTTCTTT.

The chain links TRBV5-8 to TRBJ2-1; D not certain. Germline V gene data show CDR1 as SGHTS and CDR2 as YDEGEE. V was clipped by 2 bases and J by 7 bases, with 7 bases between them. The CDR3 sequence is 12 residues long. In nucleotides, the CDR3 is TGTGCCAGCAGCTTTGACCCGAATGAGCAGTTCTTC. Translating gives CASSFDPNEQFF.

This sequence joins TRBV5-4 and TRBJ2-5; TRBD1 matches at 8 bases. CDR1 is SGHNT and CDR2 is YYREEE in the germline V gene (reference sequence). V dropped 3 bases and J dropped 0; count of bases not matched to a gene: 1. The CDR3 covers 14 residues. CDR3 residues: CASSSGQDQETQYF. The CDR3 region has the DNA TGTGCCAGCAGCTCGGGACAGGACCAAGAGACCCAGTACTTC.

This sequence joins TRBV7-6 and TRBJ1-1; 9 nucleotides match TRBD1. Germline values: CDR1 SGHVS, CDR2 FNYEAQ. The CDR3 totals 16 residues. The V and J ends lost 1 base and 4 bases, in that order; junction bases with no gene match: 7. This CDR3 reads CASSLGGQGITTEAFF. The CDR3 nucleotides are TGTGCCAGCAGCTTAGGTGGACAGGGGATAACCACTGAAGCTTTCTTT.

With regard to this clone: The identical CDR3 is also encoded by other nucleotide sequences in the sample. This chain uses TRBV4-1 with TRBJ2-7; D is ambiguous. Germline V gene sequence: CDR1 MGHRA, CDR2 YSYEKL. The CDR3 has 12 amino acids. With 1 base removed from V and 3 bases from J, the gap between germline ends came to 4 bases. The CDR3 nucleotides are TGCGCCAGCAGCCAAGCAGGCTACGAGCAGTACTTC. Its protein product is CASSQAGYEQYF.

The V and J genes are TRBV15 and TRBJ2-7; possibly TRBD1 for D (6 bases). The germline V and J ends were trimmed by 1 base and 2 bases, with 12 bases remaining between them. The CDR3 has 15 amino acids. Germline CDR1 LNHNV, CDR2 YYDKDF (reference sequence). CDR3 bases: TGTGCCACCAGCAGAGTCCGGGACACAACCTACGAGCAGTACTTC. Translation gives CATSRVRDTTYEQYF.

This chain connects TRBV10-3 to TRBJ2-1; D unresolved. Per germline, CDR1 ENHRY and CDR2 SYGVKD. The germline V and J ends were trimmed by 4 bases and 5 bases, with 12 bases remaining between them. CDR3 length: 14 residues. The CDR3 DNA reads as TGTGCCATCAGTGGACCCTACACGAACAATGAGCAGTTCTTC. It translates to CAISGPYTNNEQFF.

This clone was observed at least ten times. The chain is built from TRBV19 and TRBJ2-7; D is undetermined. The CDR3 is 13 amino acids. The germline V gene encodes CDR1 LNHDA and CDR2 SQIVND (reference sequence). CDR3 DNA sequence: TGTGCTCTGCCGGCACTTTACTCCTACGAGCAGTACTTC. It yields the protein CALPALYSYEQYF.

This chain uses TRBV9 with TRBJ1-1; the match to TRBD1 covers 7 bases. Trimming took 3 bases from V and 7 from J; bases not matched to a gene: 9. The CDR3 spans 14 residues. Germline V gene sequence: CDR1 SGDLS, CDR2 YYNGEE. DNA of the CDR3: TGTGCCAGCAGCGAGGGACAGCCGGTGGATGAAGCTTTCTTT. Translation gives CASSEGQPVDEAFF.

The chain carries TRBV7-9 and TRBJ1-2; no firm D call. The length of the CDR3 is 13 residues. Germline values: CDR1 SEHNR, CDR2 FQNEAQ (reference sequence). V gave up 1 base and J gave up 5 bases, with 8 bases separating them. The CDR3 protein is CASSLDPAYGYTF. The CDR3 bases are TGTGCCAGCAGCTTAGACCCAGCATATGGCTACACCTTC. Drawing the rest from reference TRBV7-9 and TRBJ1-2, the complete variable domain is DTGVSQNPRHKITKRGQNVTFRCDPISEHNRLYWYRQTLGQGPEFLTYFQNEAQLEKSRLLSDRFSAERPKGSFSTLEIQRTEQGDSAMYLCASSLDPAYGYTFGSGTRLTVV.

The chain uses TRBV2 and TRBJ2-7; TRBD1 agrees at 10 bases. CDR1 SNHLY and CDR2 FYNNEI come from the germline V gene. V trimming: 7 bases; J trimming: 4 bases; junction bases outside the gene matches: 7. This CDR3 has 14 residues. This CDR3 reads CASIYRDRGYEQYF. CDR3 bases: TGTGCCAGCATCTACCGGGACAGGGGTTACGAGCAGTACTTC.

The gene calls are TRBV2 and TRBJ2-3; possibly TRBD1 or TRBD2 for D (5 bases each). The germline V and J ends were trimmed by 5 bases and 6 bases, with 12 bases remaining between them. CDR1 and CDR2 from the germline V gene are SNHLY and FYNNEI. The CDR3 covers 13 residues. CDR3 bases: TGTGCCAGCAGTTGGGACCTGAATGATACGCAGTATTTT. Its translation is CASSWDLNDTQYF.

The chain combines TRBV27 with TRBJ2-7; D unresolved. This CDR3 comprises 13 residues. Germline assignment: CDR1 MNHEY and CDR2 SMNVEV (reference sequence). The V end lost 1 base, the J end lost 3 bases, and 7 bases lay between the germline ends. In DNA form, the CDR3 reads TGTGCCAGCAGTTTATTGCCCAACTACGAGCAGTACTTC. Its translation is CASSLLPNYEQYF.

In regard to this clone: The junction does not match germline at one end; this may be a read error. V and J are TRBV6-1 and TRBJ1-6, with 7 nucleotides matching TRBD1. This CDR3 has 16 amino acids. Germline V gene sequence: CDR1 MNHNS, CDR2 SASEGT. The CDR3 bases are TGTGCCAGCAGGGAAGACAGGGCCCCTCGGAATTCACCCCTCCACTTT. Translated, it gives CASREDRAPRNSPLHF.

The chain employs TRBV6-1 and TRBJ1-2; no clear D. Trimming cost V 1 base and J 4 bases, with 13 bases left between them. CDR3 length: 15 residues. The V gene's germline CDR1 is MNHNS and CDR2 SASEGT. DNA of the CDR3: TGTGCCAGCAGTGAAGAGGCTCCGGGGATCTATGGCTACACCTTC. This translates into CASSEEAPGIYGYTF.